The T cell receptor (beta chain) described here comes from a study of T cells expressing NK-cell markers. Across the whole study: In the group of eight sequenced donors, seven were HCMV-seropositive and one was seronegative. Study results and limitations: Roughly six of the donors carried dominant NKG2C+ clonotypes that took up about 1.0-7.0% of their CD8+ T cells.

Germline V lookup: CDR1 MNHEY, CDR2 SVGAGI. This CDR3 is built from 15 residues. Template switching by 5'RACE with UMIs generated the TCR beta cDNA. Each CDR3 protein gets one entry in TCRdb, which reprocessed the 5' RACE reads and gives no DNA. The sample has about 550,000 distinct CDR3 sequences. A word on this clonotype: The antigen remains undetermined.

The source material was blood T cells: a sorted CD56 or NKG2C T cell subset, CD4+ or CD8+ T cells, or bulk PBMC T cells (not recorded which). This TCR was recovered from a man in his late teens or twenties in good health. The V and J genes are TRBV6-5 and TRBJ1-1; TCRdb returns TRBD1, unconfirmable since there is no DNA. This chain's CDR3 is CASSYSQGVNTEAFF.